These 4 T cell receptor beta chains were all obtained from the same sample, sequenced in a study of T-cell memory formation after mild COVID-19. TCRdb reanalysed the 5' RACE reads using MiXCR and keeps one entry per CDR3 protein. The sample carries about 430,000 distinct CDR3 sequences, 18% recorded once. The source material was PBMCs or a T cell subset sorted from them (not recorded which). The source is a man between 18 and 35 years old who had mild COVID-19 (a few samples of this study predate the infection). Cell type and time point are not known.

The V and J genes are TRBV5-1 and TRBJ1-1; TRBD1 matches 8 bases. V lost 4 bases, J lost 0 bases, and 11 bases stayed unmatched. In germline, CDR1 is SGHRS, CDR2 YFSETQ. The CDR3 spans 17 residues. CDR3 sequence (DNA): TGCGCCAGCAGCACTCGAATTCAGGGGGCCCTGAACACTGAAGCTTTCTTT. This translates into CASSTRIQGALNTEAFF.

Only a few counts were recorded for this clonotype. The V and J genes are TRBV27 and TRBJ1-6; D ambiguous. The CDR3 has 12 amino acids. V lost 3 bases to trimming and J lost 10 bases, with 7 bases between them. Germline CDR1 and CDR2: MNHEY and SMNVEV (reference sequence). The CDR3 DNA is TGTGCCAGCAGTTTTCGGCGGTCACCCCTCCACTTT. It translates to CASSFRRSPLHF.

The J gene is TRBJ2-2, the V gene TRBV5-1, with unresolved D. This CDR3 comprises 16 residues. Between the trimmed V and J ends, which lost 0 bases and 3 bases, there was a span of 12 bases. Looked up from germline, CDR1 is SGHRS and CDR2 is YFSETQ. The chain's CDR3 is CASSLAVQPHTGELFF. The CDR3 bases are TGCGCCAGCAGCTTGGCCGTCCAGCCCCACACCGGGGAGCTGTTTTTT. The full variable domain, rest sourced from reference TRBV5-1 and TRBJ2-2, is KAGVTQTPRYLIKTRGQQVTLSCSPISGHRSVSWYQQTPGQGLQFLFEYFSETQRNKGNFPGRFSGRQFSNSRSEMNVSTLELGDSALYLCASSLAVQPHTGELFFGEGSRLTVL.

J is TRBJ1-4 and V is TRBV7-2; no definite D call. The CDR3 has 16 amino acids. Trimming removed 5 bases from V and 2 bases from J, with 15 bases in between. Germline CDR1 SGHTA, CDR2 FQGNSA. DNA of the CDR3: TGTGCCAGCAGCCCGGGAGGCGCGTGGACTAATGAAAAACTGTTTTTT. Translated, it gives CASSPGGAWTNEKLFF. The variable domain in full, with the rest retrieved from reference TRBV7-2 and TRBJ1-4, is GAGVSQSPSNKVTEKGKDVELRCDPISGHTALYWYRQSLGQGLEFLIYFQGNSAPDKSGLPSDRFSAERTGGSVSTLTIQRTQQEDSAVYLCASSPGGAWTNEKLFFGSGTQLSVL.